This entry lists 18 T cell receptor beta chains sequenced from one sample in a study of T cells in Graves' hyperthyroidism and ophthalmopathy. RNA transcripts served as the template for amplifying TCR beta CDR3 regions. Initially, a first-round RT-PCR of the TCR CDR3 employed the HTBI primer set. Each CDR3 protein is one row after TCRdb ran MiXCR on the multiplex PCR reads. Found here are about 360,000 distinct CDR3 sequences, roughly 25% of them singletons; the top ten hold roughly 70%. The sample was blood. Receptor source: a man between 45 and 60 years old with Graves' hyperthyroidism.

In this sample, this clonotype turned up a few times. This chain connects TRBV7-9 to TRBJ1-4, with D unresolved. The germline V gene has CDR1 SEHNR and CDR2 FQNEAQ (reference sequence). V lost 2 bases and J 4 bases, leaving 2 bases between the germline ends. CDR3 length equals 12 residues. The chain's CDR3 is CASSLLNEKLFF. The CDR3, as DNA: TGTGCCAGCAGCTTACTTAATGAAAAACTGTTTTTT.

At least ten counts were recorded for this clonotype. The chain recombines TRBV6-1 with TRBJ2-3; 11 bases fit TRBD2. Germline V gene sequence: CDR1 MNHNS, CDR2 SASEGT. The CDR3 sequence is 17 residues long. Trimming took 5 bases from V and 1 from J; bases not matched to a gene: 8. The CDR3 region is CASSTPGLAGRTDTQYF. The CDR3 DNA follows: TGTGCCAGCAGTACCCCCGGACTAGCGGGCCGCACAGATACGCAGTATTTT.

The table lists this clonotype with a few counts. The chain employs TRBV20-1 and TRBJ2-7; TRBD2 agrees at 10 bases. The CDR3 sequence is 15 residues long. The junction had 2 bases not matched to a gene; V was cut back by 0 bases and J by 0 bases. The V gene's germline CDR1 is DFQATT and CDR2 SNEGSKA (reference sequence). CDR3 sequence (DNA): TGCAGTGCTAGAGAACTAGCGGGGAGCTCCTACGAGCAGTACTTC. Its protein product is CSARELAGSSYEQYF.

The chain links TRBV5-4 to TRBJ1-2; no clear D gene. This CDR3 is built from 12 residues. Between the trimmed V and J ends, which lost 3 bases and 1 base, there was a span of 4 bases. Germline V gene sequence: CDR1 SGHNT, CDR2 YYREEE (reference sequence). CDR3 nucleotides: TGTGCCAGCAGCTCAGATAACTATGGCTACACCTTC. This sequence encodes CASSSDNYGYTF.

The chain carries TRBV6-1 and TRBJ1-5; no clear D. The CDR3 is 16 amino acids. Per the germline V gene, CDR1 is MNHNS and CDR2 is SASEGT. V gave up 7 bases and J gave up 2 bases, with 18 bases separating them. DNA for the CDR3: TGTGCCAGCACCCTTAGGGTGAATGTGGGCAATCAGCCCCAGCATTTT. Translation gives CASTLRVNVGNQPQHF.

The chain has TRBV2 and TRBJ1-1; 7 nucleotides agree with TRBD1. Germline lookup yields CDR1 SNHLY and CDR2 FYNNEI. This CDR3 contains 14 residues. Germline trimming cut 11 bases from V and 4 bases from J; bases unmatched to any gene: 13. The CDR3 is CAELTTGKATEAFF. The CDR3 DNA sequence: TGTGCCGAGTTAACGACAGGGAAGGCCACTGAAGCTTTCTTT.

On this clonotype: Sequence at one end of the junction differs from germline and may be a read error. V and J are TRBV27 and TRBJ2-7, with TRBD1 matching over 8 bases. Germline lookup yields CDR1 MNHEY and CDR2 SMNVEV (reference sequence). This CDR3 is built from 13 residues. The CDR3 region has the DNA TGTGTCAGCAGAGGGACAGGCTCCTACGAGCAGTACTTC. Amino acids: CVSRGTGSYEQYF.

V is TRBV19 and J is TRBJ1-2; TRBD1 matches at 8 bases. The CDR3 spans 14 residues. Looked up from germline, CDR1 is LNHDA and CDR2 is SQIVND (reference sequence). Trimming removed 3 bases from V and 5 bases from J; junction bases left unmatched: 5. DNA of the CDR3: TGTGCCAGTAGTATCGACAGGGGATTATATGGCTACACCTTC. Translated, it gives CASSIDRGLYGYTF.

The chain has TRBV20-1 and TRBJ1-1, with D possibly being TRBD1 (6 bases). The CDR3 runs 14 residues. V lost 1 base to trimming and J lost 1 base, with 10 bases between them. Germline values: CDR1 DFQATT, CDR2 SNEGSKA (reference sequence). Written as DNA, the CDR3 is TGCAGTGCTAGAGCGGGACATTCGAACACTGAAGCTTTCTTT. It codes for CSARAGHSNTEAFF.

This clonotype has more than one count but fewer than ten. The V gene is TRBV27, the J gene TRBJ1-5; D ambiguous. Trimming removed 6 bases at V and 0 bases at J, with 9 bases between. This CDR3 contains 14 residues. Germline-derived CDR1 and CDR2 are MNHEY and SMNVEV (reference sequence). CDR3 coding DNA: TGTGCCAGCAGGGCACTGGTTAGCAATCAGCCCCAGCATTTT. It specifies CASRALVSNQPQHF.

This clonotype has only a few counts. The V gene is TRBV29-1, the J gene TRBJ2-3; 12 nucleotides align to TRBD2. The junction had 6 bases not matched to a gene; V was cut back by 8 bases and J by 3 bases. Germline V CDR1 and CDR2: SQVTM, ANQGSEA. The CDR3 sequence is 14 residues long. CDR3 bases: TGCAGCACCCTAGCGGGAGGGGCGACAGATACGCAGTATTTT. Amino acids: CSTLAGGATDTQYF.

V is TRBV18 and J is TRBJ2-7, with TRBD2 as a possible D gene (6 bases). The V and J ends lost 3 bases and 3 bases respectively, with 15 bases between them. CDR1 and CDR2 from the germline V gene are KGHSH and LQKENI. CDR3 length: 15 amino acids. The CDR3 coding sequence is TGTGCCAGCTCACCTCGACAAATGGGGGGCTACGAGCAGTACTTC. It encodes CASSPRQMGGYEQYF.

This clonotype was found a few times. V gene TRBV5-1 combines with J gene TRBJ2-7, with TRBD1 matching 8 bases. CDR1 is SGHRS and CDR2 is YFSETQ in the germline V gene. The CDR3 consists of 17 residues. J gave up 2 bases and V 0 bases, and 10 bases lay outside the gene matches. This CDR3 is CASSLAETGQAAYEQYF. CDR3 sequence (DNA): TGCGCCAGCAGCTTGGCCGAGACGGGACAGGCAGCCTACGAGCAGTACTTC.

This clonotype was observed at least ten times. V and J are TRBV20-1 and TRBJ1-1, with D perhaps matching TRBD1 (6 bases). V was pared by 2 bases and J by 2 bases, with 12 bases between. Germline V gene lookup returns CDR1 DFQATT and CDR2 SNEGSKA (reference sequence). CDR3 length equals 14 residues. DNA for the CDR3: TGCAGTGCTAGAAGGTCGACAGGAAACACTGAAGCTTTCTTT. This codes for CSARRSTGNTEAFF.

V usage is TRBV10-3 and J usage is TRBJ1-5, with unresolved D. The germline V gene encodes CDR1 ENHRY and CDR2 SYGVKD. V was pared by 1 base and J by 9 bases, with 10 bases between. The CDR3 extends over 13 amino acids. The CDR3 DNA reads TGTGCCATCAGTGAGTTTGAGAATTGGCCCCAGCATTTT. Amino acids: CAISEFENWPQHF.

The chain links TRBV15 to TRBJ2-1, with D possibly matching TRBD2 (5 bases). Germline CDR1 LNHNV, CDR2 YYDKDF (reference sequence). The CDR3 contains 14 residues. Between the trimmed V and J ends, which lost 0 bases and 8 bases, there was a span of 11 bases. Here the CDR3 reads CATSRERSGDEQFF. The CDR3 nucleotides are TGTGCCACCAGCAGAGAAAGGAGCGGAGATGAGCAGTTCTTC.

About this clonotype itself: This may come from a read error, since a much larger clone is one base off. This chain links TRBV27 with TRBJ2-1, with D perhaps matching TRBD1 (8 bases). Germline V gene lookup returns CDR1 MNHEY and CDR2 SMNVEV (reference sequence). The CDR3 has 15 residues. Trimming left V 4 bases short and J 2 bases short, with 12 bases between. CDR3 bases: TGTGCCAGCAGTTCACAGGGGGGGGCCTACAATGAGCAGTTCTTC. It yields the protein CASSSQGGAYNEQFF.

This clonotype has more than one count but fewer than ten. The chain joins TRBV30 to TRBJ2-5; 8 nucleotides line up with TRBD2. The germline V gene has CDR1 GTSNPN and CDR2 SVGIG (reference sequence). This CDR3 has 13 amino acids. J gave up 5 bases and V 4 bases, and 6 bases lay outside the gene matches. CDR3 loop: CAWISGSGETQYF. The CDR3 region has the DNA TGTGCCTGGATCAGCGGGAGCGGGGAGACCCAGTACTTC.